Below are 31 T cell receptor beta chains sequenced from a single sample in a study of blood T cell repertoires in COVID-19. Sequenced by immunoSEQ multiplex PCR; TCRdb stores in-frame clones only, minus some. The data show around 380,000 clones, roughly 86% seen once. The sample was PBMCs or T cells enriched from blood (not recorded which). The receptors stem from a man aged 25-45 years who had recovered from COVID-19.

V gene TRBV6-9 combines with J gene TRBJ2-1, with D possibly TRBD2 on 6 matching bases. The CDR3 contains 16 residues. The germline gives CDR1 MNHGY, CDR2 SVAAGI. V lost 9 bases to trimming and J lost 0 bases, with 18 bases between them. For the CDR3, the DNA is TGTGCCAGTCCGAAGTCACTAGCCGGCTCCTACAATGAGCAGTTCTTC. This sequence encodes CASPKSLAGSYNEQFF.

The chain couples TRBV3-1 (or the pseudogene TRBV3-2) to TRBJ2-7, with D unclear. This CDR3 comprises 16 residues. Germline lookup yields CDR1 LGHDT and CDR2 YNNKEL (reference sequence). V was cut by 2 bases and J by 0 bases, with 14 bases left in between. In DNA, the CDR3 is TGTGCCAGCAGCCAAAATTCTTGGGCTACCTCCTACGAGCAGTACTTC. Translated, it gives CASSQNSWATSYEQYF.

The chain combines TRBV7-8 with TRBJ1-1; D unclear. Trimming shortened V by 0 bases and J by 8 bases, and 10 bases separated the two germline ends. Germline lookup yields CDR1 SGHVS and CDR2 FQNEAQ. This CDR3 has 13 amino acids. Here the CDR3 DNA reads TGTGCCAGCAGCTTAGCTCTTTTGCAGGAAGCTTTCTTT. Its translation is CASSLALLQEAFF.

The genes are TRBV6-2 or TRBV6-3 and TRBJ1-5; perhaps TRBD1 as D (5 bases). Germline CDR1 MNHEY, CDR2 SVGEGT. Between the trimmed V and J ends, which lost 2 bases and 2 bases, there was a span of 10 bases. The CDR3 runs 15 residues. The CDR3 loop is CASSYLGGRNQPQHF. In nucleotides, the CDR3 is TGTGCCAGCAGTTACCTCGGGGGACGCAATCAGCCCCAGCATTTT.

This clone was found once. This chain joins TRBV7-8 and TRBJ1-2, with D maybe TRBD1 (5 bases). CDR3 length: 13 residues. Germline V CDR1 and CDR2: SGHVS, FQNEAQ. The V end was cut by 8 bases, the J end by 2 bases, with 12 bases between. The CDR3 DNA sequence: TGTGCCAGCGGCAGGGCAACAAACTATGGCTACACCTTC. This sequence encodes CASGRATNYGYTF.

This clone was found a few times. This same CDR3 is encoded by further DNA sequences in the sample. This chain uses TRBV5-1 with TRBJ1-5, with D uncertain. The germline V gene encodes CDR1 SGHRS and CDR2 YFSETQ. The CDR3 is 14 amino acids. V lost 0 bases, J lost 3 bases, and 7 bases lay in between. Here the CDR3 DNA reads TGCGCCAGCAGCTTGGGAGGTTCCAATCAGCCCCAGCATTTT. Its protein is CASSLGGSNQPQHF.

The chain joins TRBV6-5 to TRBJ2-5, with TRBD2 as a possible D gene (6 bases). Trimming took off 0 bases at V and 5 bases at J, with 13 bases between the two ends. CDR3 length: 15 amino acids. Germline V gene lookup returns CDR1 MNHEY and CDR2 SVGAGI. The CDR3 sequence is CASSYSATSSETQYF. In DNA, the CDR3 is TGTGCCAGCAGTTACTCGGCAACTAGCTCGGAGACCCAGTACTTC.

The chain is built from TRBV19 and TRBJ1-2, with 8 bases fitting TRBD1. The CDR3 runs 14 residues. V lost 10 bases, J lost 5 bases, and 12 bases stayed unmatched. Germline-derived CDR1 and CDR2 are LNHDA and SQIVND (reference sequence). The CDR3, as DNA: TGTGCCACTGCGGACAGGGCCTCTCTATATGGCTACACCTTC. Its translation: CATADRASLYGYTF.

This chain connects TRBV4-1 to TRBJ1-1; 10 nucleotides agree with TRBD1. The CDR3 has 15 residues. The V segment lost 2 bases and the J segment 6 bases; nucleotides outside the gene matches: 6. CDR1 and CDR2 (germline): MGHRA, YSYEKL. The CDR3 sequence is CASSQKTGGEPEAFF. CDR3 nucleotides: TGCGCCAGCAGCCAAAAGACAGGGGGCGAACCTGAAGCTTTCTTT.

CDR3 in amino acids: CASSQDRGQGASGYTF. As DNA, the CDR3 is TGCGCCAGCAGCCAAGATAGGGGACAGGGGGCGAGTGGCTACACCTTC. V is TRBV4-3 and J is TRBJ1-2, with 12 bases identical to TRBD1. The ends lost 0 bases at V and 7 bases at J; junction bases unmatched: 6. CDR3 length: 16 residues. CDR1 LGHNA and CDR2 YSLEER come from the germline V gene.

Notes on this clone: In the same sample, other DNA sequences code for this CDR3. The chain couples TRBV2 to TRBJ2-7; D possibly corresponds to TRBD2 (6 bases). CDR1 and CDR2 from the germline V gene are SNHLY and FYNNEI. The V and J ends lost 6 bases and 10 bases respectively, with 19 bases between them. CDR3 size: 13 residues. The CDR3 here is CASRWRGDSEQYF. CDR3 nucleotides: TGTGCCAGCAGATGGCGGGGAGACAGTGAACAGTACTTC.

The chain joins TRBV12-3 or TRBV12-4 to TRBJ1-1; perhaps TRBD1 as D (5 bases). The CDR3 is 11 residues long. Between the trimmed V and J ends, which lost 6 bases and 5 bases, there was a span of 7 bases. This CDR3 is CASRDTTEAFF. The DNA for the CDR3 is TGTGCCAGCAGGGACACGACTGAAGCTTTCTTT.

CDR3 amino acids: CASTPQGSYNSPLHF. CDR3 bases: TGTGCCAGCACTCCACAGGGCTCCTATAATTCACCCCTCCACTTT. The chain joins TRBV6-5 to TRBJ1-6, with D possibly matching TRBD1 (6 bases). Germline CDR1 MNHEY, CDR2 SVGAGI. This CDR3 contains 15 residues. V was shortened by 7 bases and J by 0 bases, with 10 bases between the two germline ends.

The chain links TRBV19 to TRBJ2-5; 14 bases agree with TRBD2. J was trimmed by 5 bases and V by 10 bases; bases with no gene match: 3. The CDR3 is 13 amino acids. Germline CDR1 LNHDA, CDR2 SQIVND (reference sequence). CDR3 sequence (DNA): TGTGCCACCAGACTAGCGGGGGGGGAGACCCAGTACTTC. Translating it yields CATRLAGGETQYF.

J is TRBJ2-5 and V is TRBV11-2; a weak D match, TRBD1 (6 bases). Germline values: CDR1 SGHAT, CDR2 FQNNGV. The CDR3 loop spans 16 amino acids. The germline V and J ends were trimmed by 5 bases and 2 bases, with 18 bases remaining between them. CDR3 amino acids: CASSPDSWGQQETQYF. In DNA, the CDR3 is TGTGCCAGCAGCCCCGACAGCTGGGGGCAGCAAGAGACCCAGTACTTC. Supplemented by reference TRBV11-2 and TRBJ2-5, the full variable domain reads EAGVAQSPRYKIIEKRQSVAFWCNPISGHATLYWYQQILGQGPKLLIQFQNNGVVDDSQLPKDRFSAERLKGVDSTLKIQPAKLEDSAVYLCASSPDSWGQQETQYFGPGTRLLVL.

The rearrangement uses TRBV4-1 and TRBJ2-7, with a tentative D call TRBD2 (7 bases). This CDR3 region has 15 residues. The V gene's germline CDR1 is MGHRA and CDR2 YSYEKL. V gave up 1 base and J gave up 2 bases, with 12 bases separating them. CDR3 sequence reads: CASSQGPGGTYEQYF. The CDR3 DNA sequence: TGCGCCAGCAGCCAAGGGCCGGGGGGCACCTACGAGCAGTACTTC.

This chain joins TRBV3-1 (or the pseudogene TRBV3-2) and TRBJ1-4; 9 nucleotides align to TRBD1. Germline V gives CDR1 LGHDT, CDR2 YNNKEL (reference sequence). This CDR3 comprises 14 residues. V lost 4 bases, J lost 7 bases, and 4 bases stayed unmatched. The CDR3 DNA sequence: TGTGCCAGCAGCCGACAGGGGGGTGGTGAAAAACTGTTTTTT. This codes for CASSRQGGGEKLFF.

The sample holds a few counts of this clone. The CDR3: CASSIVGEAEQYF. The CDR3 nucleotides are TGTGCCAGCAGCATTGTGGGGGAGGCCGAGCAGTACTTC. This chain joins TRBV5-6 and TRBJ2-7, with a possible D match to TRBD2 (6 bases). Trimming pared 4 bases from V and 6 bases from J, leaving 14 bases between. Per the germline V gene, CDR1 is SGHDT and CDR2 is YYEEEE. CDR3 length: 13 amino acids. The whole variable domain, filled in from reference TRBV5-6 and TRBJ2-7, reads DAGVTQSPTHLIKTRGQQVTLRCSPKSGHDTVSWYQQALGQGPQFIFQYYEEEERQRGNFPDRFSGHQFPNYSSELNVNALLLGDSALYLCASSIVGEAEQYFGPGTRLTVT.

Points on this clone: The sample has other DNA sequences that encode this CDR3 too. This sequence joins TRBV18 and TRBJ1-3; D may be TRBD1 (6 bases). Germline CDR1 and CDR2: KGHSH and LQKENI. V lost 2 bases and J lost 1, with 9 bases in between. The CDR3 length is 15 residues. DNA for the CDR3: TGTGCCAGCTCACCAGACAGGAGTTCTGGAAACACCATATATTTT. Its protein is CASSPDRSSGNTIYF. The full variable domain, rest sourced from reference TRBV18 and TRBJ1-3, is NAGVMQNPRHLVRRRGQEARLRCSPMKGHSHVYWYRQLPEEGLKFMVYLQKENIIDESGMPKERFSAEFPKEGPSILRIQQVVRGDSAAYFCASSPDRSSGNTIYFGEGSWLTVV.

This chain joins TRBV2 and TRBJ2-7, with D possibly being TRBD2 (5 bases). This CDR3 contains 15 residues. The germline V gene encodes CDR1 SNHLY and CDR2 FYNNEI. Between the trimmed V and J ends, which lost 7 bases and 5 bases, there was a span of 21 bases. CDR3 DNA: TGTGCCAGCATTCTAAACCCGACGGGATTGGACGAGCAGTACTTC. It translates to CASILNPTGLDEQYF.

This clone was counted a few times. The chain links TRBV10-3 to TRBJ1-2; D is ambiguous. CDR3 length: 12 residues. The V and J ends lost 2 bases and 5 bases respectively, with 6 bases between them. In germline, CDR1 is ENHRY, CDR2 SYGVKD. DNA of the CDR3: TGTGCCATCAGTGAGGAGGGATATGGCTACACCTTC. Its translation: CAISEEGYGYTF.

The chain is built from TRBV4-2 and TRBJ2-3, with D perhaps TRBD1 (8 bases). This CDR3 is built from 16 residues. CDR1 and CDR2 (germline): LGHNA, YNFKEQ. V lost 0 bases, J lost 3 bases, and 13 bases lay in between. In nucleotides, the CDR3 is TGTGCCAGCAGCCAAGACTACAGGGGGGGGACAGATACGCAGTATTTT. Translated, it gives CASSQDYRGGTDTQYF.

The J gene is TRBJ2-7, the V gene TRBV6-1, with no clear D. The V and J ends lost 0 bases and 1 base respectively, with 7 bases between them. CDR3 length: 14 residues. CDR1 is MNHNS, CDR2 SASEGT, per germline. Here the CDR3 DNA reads TGTGCCAGCAGTGAAGCGAGAGGTTCCTACGAGCAGTACTTC. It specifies CASSEARGSYEQYF.

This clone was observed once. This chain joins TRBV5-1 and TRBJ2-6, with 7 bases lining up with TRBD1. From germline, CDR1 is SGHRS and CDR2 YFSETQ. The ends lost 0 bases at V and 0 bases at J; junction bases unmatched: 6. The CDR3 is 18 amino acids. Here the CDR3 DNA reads TGCGCCAGCAGCTTGGTCTCGACAGGGAGCTCTGGGGCCAACGTCCTGACTTTC. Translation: CASSLVSTGSSGANVLTF.

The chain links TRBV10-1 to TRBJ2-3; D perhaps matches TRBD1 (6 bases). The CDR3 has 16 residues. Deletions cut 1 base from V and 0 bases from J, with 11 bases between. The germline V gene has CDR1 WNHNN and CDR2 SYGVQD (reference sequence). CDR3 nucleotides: TGCGCCAGCAGTGAGTTCGGACAGATCAGCACAGATACGCAGTATTTT. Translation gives CASSEFGQISTDTQYF.

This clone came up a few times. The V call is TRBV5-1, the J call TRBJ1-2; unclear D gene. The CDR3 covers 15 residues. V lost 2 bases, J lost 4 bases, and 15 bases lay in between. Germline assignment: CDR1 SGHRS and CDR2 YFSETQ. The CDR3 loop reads CASSLSPGSIYGYTF. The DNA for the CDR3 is TGCGCCAGCAGCTTATCCCCGGGATCCATCTATGGCTACACCTTC.

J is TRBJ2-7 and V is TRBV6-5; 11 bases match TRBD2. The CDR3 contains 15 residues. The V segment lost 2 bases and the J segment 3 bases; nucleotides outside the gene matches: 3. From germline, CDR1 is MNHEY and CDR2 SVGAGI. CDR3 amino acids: CASSYPGTSGYEQYF. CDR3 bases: TGTGCCAGCAGTTACCCCGGGACTAGCGGCTACGAGCAGTACTTC.

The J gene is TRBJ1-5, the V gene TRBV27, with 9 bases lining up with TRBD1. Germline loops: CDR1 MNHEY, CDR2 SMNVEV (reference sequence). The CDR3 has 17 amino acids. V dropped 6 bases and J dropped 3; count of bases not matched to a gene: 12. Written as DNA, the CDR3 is TGTGCCAGCAGGACCACAGGGGGCGCTTGGGTCAATCAGCCCCAGCATTTT. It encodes CASRTTGGAWVNQPQHF.

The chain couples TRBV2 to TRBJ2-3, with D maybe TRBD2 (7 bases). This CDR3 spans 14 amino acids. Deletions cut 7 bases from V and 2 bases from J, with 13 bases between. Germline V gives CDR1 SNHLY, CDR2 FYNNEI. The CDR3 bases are TGTGCCAGCAAGGCGGGGGCGAACACAGATACGCAGTATTTT. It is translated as CASKAGANTDTQYF.

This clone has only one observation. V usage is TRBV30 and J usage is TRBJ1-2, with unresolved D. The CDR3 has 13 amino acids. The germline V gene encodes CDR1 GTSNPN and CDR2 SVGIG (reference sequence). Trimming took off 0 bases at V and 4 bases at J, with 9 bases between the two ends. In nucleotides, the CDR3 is TGTGCCTGGAGTGTGTATGAGGGCTATGGCTACACCTTC. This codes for CAWSVYEGYGYTF. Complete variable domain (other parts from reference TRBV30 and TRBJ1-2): SQTIHQWPATLVQPVGSPLSLECTVEGTSNPNLYWYRQAAGRGLQLLFYSVGIGQISSEVPQNLSASRPQDRQFILSSKKLLLSDSGFYLCAWSVYEGYGYTFGSGTRLTVV.

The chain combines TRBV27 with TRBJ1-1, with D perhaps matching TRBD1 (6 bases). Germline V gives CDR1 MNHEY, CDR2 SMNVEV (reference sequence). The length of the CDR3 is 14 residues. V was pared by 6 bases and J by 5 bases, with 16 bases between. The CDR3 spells CASRDSDRRTEAFF. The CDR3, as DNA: TGTGCCAGCAGGGACAGCGATCGGAGAACTGAAGCTTTCTTT.